The text below deals with one T cell receptor beta chain. The repertoire was sequenced with immunoSEQ multiplex PCR; TCRdb's copy has only in-frame clones and lacks some. This sample has tens of thousands of clones, with 90% to 95% found just once. This specimen comes from a study of OX40 agonist ivuxolimab in advanced cancers. With V trimmed by 8 bases and J by 3 bases, 10 bases remained unmatched. Germline V gene data show CDR1 as MDHEN and CDR2 as SYDVKM. This CDR3 region has 14 residues. The source was CD4+ or CD8+ T cells sorted from blood, collected in a trial of the OX40 agonist ivuxolimab. The V call is TRBV28, the J call TRBJ2-7; 7 bases align to TRBD1. The TCR comes from an adult with an advanced solid tumor such as melanoma, head and neck, liver or kidney cancer. CDR3 bases: TGTGCCAGCTGGGGGACAGCACCTGGCTACGAGCAGTACTTC. This translates into CASWGTAPGYEQYF.